This TCR beta chain was recovered during a study of blood T cell repertoires in COVID-19. Across the study: The study drew acute and convalescent COVID-19 samples from the United States, Italy and Spain. Sample material is recorded as cDNA or gDNA derived from T cells, B-cell-depleted T cells, or PBMCs.

Germline loops: CDR1 SGDLS, CDR2 YYNGEE. Trimming removed 3 bases from V and 3 bases from J, with 9 bases in between. There are 14 residues in the CDR3. In the authors' methods: Amplified reference gene primers provided the basis for estimating nucleated cell counts. Here immunoSEQ multiplex PCR was the method, and the copy in TCRdb shows in-frame clones only, minus some. V and J calls plus clone size are reproduced from that table; the DNA served to infer D and trimming. The sample comprises some 83,000 clones, around 81% of which are singletons, and about 45% rests with the top ten. The sequence was obtained from a man of 80 years or more with acute or convalescent COVID-19. The chain employs TRBV9 and TRBJ2-2, with TRBD2 as a possible D gene (6 bases). Sequenced input: peripheral blood. This chain's CDR3 is CASSEGTYTGELFF. DNA for the CDR3: TGTGCCAGCAGCGAGGGGACTTACACCGGGGAGCTGTTTTTT.